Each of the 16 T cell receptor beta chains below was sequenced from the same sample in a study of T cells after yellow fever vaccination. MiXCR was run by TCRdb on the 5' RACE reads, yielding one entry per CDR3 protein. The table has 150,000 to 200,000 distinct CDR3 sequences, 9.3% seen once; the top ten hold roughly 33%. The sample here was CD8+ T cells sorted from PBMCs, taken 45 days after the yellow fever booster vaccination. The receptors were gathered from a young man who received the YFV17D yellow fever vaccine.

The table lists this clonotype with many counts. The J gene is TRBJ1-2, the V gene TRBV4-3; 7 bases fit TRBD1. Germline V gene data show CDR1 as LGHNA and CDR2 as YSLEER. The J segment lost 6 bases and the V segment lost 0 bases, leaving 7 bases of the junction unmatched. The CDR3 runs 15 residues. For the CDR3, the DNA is TGCGCCAGCAGCCAAGATGCCGACAGGGCCCATGGCTACACCTTC. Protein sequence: CASSQDADRAHGYTF.

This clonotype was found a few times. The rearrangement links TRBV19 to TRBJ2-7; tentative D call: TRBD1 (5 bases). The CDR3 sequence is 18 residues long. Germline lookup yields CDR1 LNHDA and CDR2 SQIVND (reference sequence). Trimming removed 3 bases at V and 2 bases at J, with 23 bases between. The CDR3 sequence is CASSIKHGGLGPPYEQYF. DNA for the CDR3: TGTGCCAGTAGTATTAAACATGGTGGTCTGGGGCCACCCTACGAGCAGTACTTC.

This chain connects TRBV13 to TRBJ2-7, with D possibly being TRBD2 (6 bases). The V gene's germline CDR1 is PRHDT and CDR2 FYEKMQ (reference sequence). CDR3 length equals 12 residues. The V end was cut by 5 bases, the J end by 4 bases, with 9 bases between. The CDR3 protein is CASSRGLYEQYF. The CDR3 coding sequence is TGTGCCAGCAGCCGGGGACTTTACGAGCAGTACTTC. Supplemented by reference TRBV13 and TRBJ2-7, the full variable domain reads AAGVIQSPRHLIKEKRETATLKCYPIPRHDTVYWYQQGPGQDPQFLISFYEKMQSDKGSIPDRFSAQQFSDYHSELNMSSLELGDSALYFCASSRGLYEQYFGPGTRLTVT.

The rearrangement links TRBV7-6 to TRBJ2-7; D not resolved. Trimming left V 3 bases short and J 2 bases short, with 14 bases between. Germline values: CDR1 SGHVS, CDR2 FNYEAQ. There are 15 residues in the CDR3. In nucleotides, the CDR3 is TGTGCCAGCAGCTTGAAGGCGGAAGGCGCCTACGAGCAGTACGTC. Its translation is CASSLKAEGAYEQYV.

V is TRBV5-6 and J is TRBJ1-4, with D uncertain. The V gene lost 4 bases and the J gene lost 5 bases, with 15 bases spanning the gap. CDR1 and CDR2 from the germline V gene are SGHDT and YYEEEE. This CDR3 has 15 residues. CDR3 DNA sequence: TGTGCCAGCAGCGGTCCCGGGGATAGAAATGAAAAACTGTTTTTT. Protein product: CASSGPGDRNEKLFF.

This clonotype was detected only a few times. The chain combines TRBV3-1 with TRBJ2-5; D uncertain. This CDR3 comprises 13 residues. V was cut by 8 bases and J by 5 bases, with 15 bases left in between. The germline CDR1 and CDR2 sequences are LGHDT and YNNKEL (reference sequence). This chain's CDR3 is CASDLMGRETQYF. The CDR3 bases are TGTGCCAGCGACCTAATGGGCAGGGAGACCCAGTACTTC.

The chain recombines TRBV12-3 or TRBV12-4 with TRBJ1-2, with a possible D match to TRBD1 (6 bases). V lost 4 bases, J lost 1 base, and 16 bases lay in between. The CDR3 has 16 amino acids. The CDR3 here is CASSSGHRAYNYGYTF. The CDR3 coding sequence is TGTGCCAGCAGTTCGGGACACCGGGCGTATAACTATGGCTACACCTTC.

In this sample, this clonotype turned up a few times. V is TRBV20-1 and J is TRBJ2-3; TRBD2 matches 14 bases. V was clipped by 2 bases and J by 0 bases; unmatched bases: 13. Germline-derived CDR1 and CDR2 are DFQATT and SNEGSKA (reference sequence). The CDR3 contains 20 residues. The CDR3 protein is CSARITPSRTSGGSTDTQYF. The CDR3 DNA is TGCAGTGCTAGAATTACGCCGAGTAGGACTAGCGGGGGGAGCACAGATACGCAGTATTTT.

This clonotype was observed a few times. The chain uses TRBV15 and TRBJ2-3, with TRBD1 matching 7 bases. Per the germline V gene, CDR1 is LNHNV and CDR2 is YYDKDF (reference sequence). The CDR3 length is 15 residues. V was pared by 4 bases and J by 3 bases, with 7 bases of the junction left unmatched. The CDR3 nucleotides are TGTGCCACCAGCATGCCGACAGGGAGTACAGATACGCAGTATTTT. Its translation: CATSMPTGSTDTQYF. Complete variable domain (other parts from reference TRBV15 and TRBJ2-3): DAMVIQNPRYQVTQFGKPVTLSCSQTLNHNVMYWYQQKSSQAPKLLFHYYDKDFNNEADTPDNFQSRRPNTSFCFLDIRSPGLGDTAMYLCATSMPTGSTDTQYFGPGTRLTVL.

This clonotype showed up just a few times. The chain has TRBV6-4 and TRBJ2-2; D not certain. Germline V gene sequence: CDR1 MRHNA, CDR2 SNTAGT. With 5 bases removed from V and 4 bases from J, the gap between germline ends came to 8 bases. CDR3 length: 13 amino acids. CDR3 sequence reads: CASSIGATGELFF. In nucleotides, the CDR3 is TGTGCCAGCAGTATAGGAGCCACCGGGGAGCTGTTTTTT.

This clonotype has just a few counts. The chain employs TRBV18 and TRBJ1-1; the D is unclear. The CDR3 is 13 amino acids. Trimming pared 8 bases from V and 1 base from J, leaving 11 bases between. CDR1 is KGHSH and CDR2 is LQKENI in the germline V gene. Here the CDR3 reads CASRNTENTEAFF. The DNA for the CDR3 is TGTGCCAGCCGGAACACAGAGAACACTGAAGCTTTCTTT. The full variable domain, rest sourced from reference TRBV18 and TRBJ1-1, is NAGVMQNPRHLVRRRGQEARLRCSPMKGHSHVYWYRQLPEEGLKFMVYLQKENIIDESGMPKERFSAEFPKEGPSILRIQQVVRGDSAAYFCASRNTENTEAFFGQGTRLTVV.

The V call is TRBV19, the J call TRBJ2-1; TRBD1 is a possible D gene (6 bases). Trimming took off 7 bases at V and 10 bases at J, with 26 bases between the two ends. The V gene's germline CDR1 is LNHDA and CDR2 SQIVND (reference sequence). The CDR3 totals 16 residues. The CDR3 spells CASTFQGTNIGREQFF. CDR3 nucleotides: TGTGCCAGTACCTTCCAGGGGACAAATATAGGTAGGGAGCAGTTCTTC.

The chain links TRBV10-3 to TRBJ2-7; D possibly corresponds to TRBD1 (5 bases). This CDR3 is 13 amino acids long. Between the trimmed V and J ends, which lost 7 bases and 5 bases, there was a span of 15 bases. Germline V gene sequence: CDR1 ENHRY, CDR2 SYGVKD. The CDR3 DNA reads TGTGCCATCACCAAAAGCAGGGTCCACGAGCAGTACTTC. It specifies CAITKSRVHEQYF.

The DNA for the CDR3 is TGTGCCACCCGCTGGGACAACCAAGAGACCCAGTACTTC. It yields the protein CATRWDNQETQYF. The chain combines TRBV24-1 with TRBJ2-5; D is perhaps TRBD1 (6 bases). Germline V lookup: CDR1 KGHDR, CDR2 SFDVKD. This CDR3 is built from 13 residues. Deletions cut 9 bases from V and 0 bases from J, with 10 bases between.

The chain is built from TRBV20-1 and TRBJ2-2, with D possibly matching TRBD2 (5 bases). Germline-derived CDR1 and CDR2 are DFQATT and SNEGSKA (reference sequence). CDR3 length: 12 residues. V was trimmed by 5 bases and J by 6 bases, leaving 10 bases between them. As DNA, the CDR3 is TGCAGTGCTCGGGGAGCGTCCGGGGAGCTGTTTTTT. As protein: CSARGASGELFF.

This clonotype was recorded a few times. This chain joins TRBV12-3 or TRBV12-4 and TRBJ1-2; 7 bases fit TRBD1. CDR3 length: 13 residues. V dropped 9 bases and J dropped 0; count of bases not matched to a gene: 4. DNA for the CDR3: TGTGCCAGTCGACAGGGAGCTAACTATGGCTACACCTTC. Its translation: CASRQGANYGYTF.